The text below deals with one TCR beta chain. Its target is unknown. 5'RACE template switching added a universal primer site and UMIs to TCR cDNA. Each CDR3 protein is one row after TCRdb ran MiXCR on the 5' RACE reads. The table has hundreds of thousands of distinct CDR3 sequences, approximately 5.7% seen once. This sample is drawn from a study of T cells after yellow fever vaccination. The overall study: The fractions with low cell numbers were processed using SMART-Seq v4 Ultra Low Input. Broader study findings: Clonotypes found in both CD4 and CD8 compartments made up a small share. Abundant clonotypes from the bulk population could contaminate FACS-sorted repertoires.

This clonotype was sampled from a man aged 30 to 45 who received the YFV17D yellow fever vaccine. The sequencing here drew on PBMCs, taken 5 days after the yellow fever booster vaccination.

The DNA for the CDR3 is TGTGCCAGCAGGGGGGACGGGGGACTAGCGGGAGGGGGGGATACGCAGTATTTT. Translated, it gives CASRGDGGLAGGGDTQYF. The chain is built from TRBV5-4 and TRBJ2-3, with 16 bases aligning to TRBD2. This CDR3 has 18 amino acids. Germline V gives CDR1 SGHNT, CDR2 YYREEE (reference sequence). The trim removed 5 bases at V and 6 bases at J, leaving 12 bases unmatched.